What follows are 11 T cell receptor beta chains derived from one specimen sequenced in a study of T cell clones after liver transplantation. This table comes from immunoSEQ multiplex PCR, and its TCRdb copy is limited to in-frame clones, with some not included. The sample consists of about 20,000 clones, approximately 84% of them appearing once. Sequenced here: CD8+ T cells from blood, sampled 54 months after liver transplant. The receptors come from a human patient who received a liver transplant. The graft donor may have contributed some T cells.

The J gene is TRBJ1-1, the V gene TRBV4-1; D uncertain. Germline-derived CDR1 and CDR2 are MGHRA and YSYEKL. V lost 4 bases, J lost 4 bases, and 28 bases lay in between. The CDR3 has 19 amino acids. The CDR3 nucleotides are TGCGCCAGCAGCCTAGACACGACCCGGGGAAGCGTAGTAGGCACTGAAGCTTTCTTT. Its protein is CASSLDTTRGSVVGTEAFF.

The V gene is TRBV7-9, the J gene TRBJ1-1; 11 bases are a match to TRBD1. With V trimmed by 5 bases and J by 5 bases, 7 bases remained unmatched. CDR1 SEHNR and CDR2 FQNEAQ come from the germline V gene (reference sequence). This CDR3 has 15 amino acids. CDR3 nucleotides: TGTGCCAGCAGCCTATGGGACAGGGGGGAAACTGAAGCTTTCTTT. It encodes CASSLWDRGETEAFF. The full variable domain, rest sourced from reference TRBV7-9 and TRBJ1-1, is DTGVSQNPRHKITKRGQNVTFRCDPISEHNRLYWYRQTLGQGPEFLTYFQNEAQLEKSRLLSDRFSAERPKGSFSTLEIQRTEQGDSAMYLCASSLWDRGETEAFFGQGTRLTVV.

The chain uses TRBV5-1 and TRBJ2-2; possibly TRBD1 or TRBD2 for D (5 bases each). Germline V gives CDR1 SGHRS, CDR2 YFSETQ. V lost 3 bases and J 6 bases, leaving 18 bases between the germline ends. This CDR3 contains 16 residues. DNA of the CDR3: TGCGCCAGCAGCTCTCCGGGACGGGAAGGGTCCGGGGAGCTGTTTTTT. Its protein is CASSSPGREGSGELFF.

CDR3 loop: CSVDPPNLDEQFF. As DNA, the CDR3 is TGCAGCGTTGACCCCCCTAACCTGGATGAGCAGTTCTTC. V is TRBV29-1 and J is TRBJ2-1; D unresolved. V lost 3 bases, J lost 8 bases, and 14 bases lay in between. Germline loops: CDR1 SQVTM, CDR2 ANQGSEA. The CDR3 is made up of 13 amino acids.

This clone was observed a handful of times. V gene TRBV6-1 combines with J gene TRBJ2-7; D unresolved. This CDR3 has 13 amino acids. Trimming pared 3 bases from V and 4 bases from J, leaving 10 bases between. Germline V gene sequence: CDR1 MNHNS, CDR2 SASEGT. CDR3 nucleotide sequence: TGTGCCAGCAGTGACCGGACCACGTACGAGCAGTACTTC. Encoded protein: CASSDRTTYEQYF.

The J gene is TRBJ2-7, the V gene TRBV13, with 11 bases identical to TRBD1. Trimming took 3 bases from V and 2 from J; bases not matched to a gene: 0. Germline loops: CDR1 PRHDT, CDR2 FYEKMQ (reference sequence). The CDR3 has 14 amino acids. The CDR3 DNA sequence: TGTGCCAGCAGCTTGGGACAGGGGGCCTACGAGCAGTACTTC. It yields the protein CASSLGQGAYEQYF.

This rearrangement joins TRBV25-1 to TRBJ1-1; D is unresolved. The germline V gene has CDR1 MGHDK and CDR2 SYGVNS. Trimming stripped 1 base from V and 2 bases from J, with 11 bases between. CDR3 length: 15 residues. The CDR3 loop is CASSELGLGNTEAFF. The CDR3 bases are TGTGCCAGCAGTGAATTAGGGTTAGGTAACACTGAAGCTTTCTTT.

This rearrangement joins TRBV7-3 to TRBJ2-3; D is unclear. V lost 3 bases and J 2 bases, leaving 12 bases between the germline ends. The CDR3 runs to 15 residues. Per germline, CDR1 SGHTA and CDR2 FQGTGA. The CDR3 coding sequence is TGTGCCAGCAGCTTCTCCCAGAGTCTCACAGATACGCAGTATTTT. This sequence encodes CASSFSQSLTDTQYF.

This clone appeared once. The V and J genes are TRBV7-3 and TRBJ1-5; D call uncertain. Germline values: CDR1 SGHTA, CDR2 FQGTGA. The CDR3 loop spans 17 amino acids. V was shortened by 5 bases and J by 3 bases, with 20 bases between the two germline ends. CDR3 coding DNA: TGTGCCAGCAGCCCTGCCCTATCCCCGCGGGACAATCAGCCCCAGCATTTT. Its protein is CASSPALSPRDNQPQHF.

The chain uses TRBV7-2 and TRBJ1-3, with D unclear. Germline-derived CDR1 and CDR2 are SGHTA and FQGNSA. Between the trimmed V and J ends, which lost 3 bases and 0 bases, there was a span of 6 bases. The CDR3 totals 14 residues. CDR3: CASSLFGSGNTIYF. The CDR3 DNA is TGTGCCAGCAGCTTGTTTGGCTCTGGAAACACCATATATTTT.

This clone occurred many times. The rearrangement uses TRBV27 and TRBJ2-7, with 7 positions matching TRBD1. The CDR3 extends over 13 amino acids. CDR1 is MNHEY, CDR2 SMNVEV, per germline (reference sequence). V shed 6 bases, J shed 4 bases, and the junction held 6 bases outside the gene matches. The CDR3 DNA sequence: TGTGCCAGCAGGATAGGGGGCGGGTACGAGCAGTACTTC. It is translated as CASRIGGGYEQYF.